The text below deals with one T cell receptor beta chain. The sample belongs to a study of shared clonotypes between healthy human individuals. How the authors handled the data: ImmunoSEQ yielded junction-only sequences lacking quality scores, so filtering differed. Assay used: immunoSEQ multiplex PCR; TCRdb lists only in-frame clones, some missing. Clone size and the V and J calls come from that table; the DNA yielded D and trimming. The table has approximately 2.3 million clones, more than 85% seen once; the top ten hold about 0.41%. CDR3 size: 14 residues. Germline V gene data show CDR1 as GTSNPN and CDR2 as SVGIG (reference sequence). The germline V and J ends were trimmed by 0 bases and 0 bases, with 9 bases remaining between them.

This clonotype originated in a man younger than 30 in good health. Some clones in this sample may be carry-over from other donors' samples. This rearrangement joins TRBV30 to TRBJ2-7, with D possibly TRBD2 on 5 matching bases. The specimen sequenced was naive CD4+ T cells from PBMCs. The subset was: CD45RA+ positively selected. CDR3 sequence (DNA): TGTGCCTGGAGTGTTGAAGCGGACTCCTACGAGCAGTACTTC. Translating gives CAWSVEADSYEQYF.